This is a list of T cell receptor beta chains from one sample in a study of blood T cell repertoires in COVID-19. Some clones are missing from TCRdb's copy, which holds only in-frame ones; the method was immunoSEQ multiplex PCR. The repertoire has fewer than 200,000 clones, more than 70% of them found once; the top ten carry approximately 4%. The sample taken for sequencing was PBMCs or T cells enriched from blood (not recorded which). The receptor source for this set is a woman in her 50s in a cohort exposed to, infected with or recovered from COVID-19 (not recorded which). Each CDR3 is given with its conserved first and last residue. The order of the fields is J gene, clone size, D gene, V gene, CDR3 protein, CDR3 DNA. D genes are given only for firm matches. Clone size is stated in some rows and not others, as once, few, many or a class when expanded.

>TRBJ2-7|once|-|TRBV7-9
CASSLSEVISYEQYF
TGTGCCAGCAGCTTATCTGAGGTAATCTCCTACGAGCAGTACTTC
>TRBJ1-4|few|TRBD1|TRBV30
CAWSAQTGVEKLFF
TGTGCCTGGAGTGCCCAAACAGGGGTCGAAAAACTGTTTTTT
>TRBJ1-2|-|TRBD1|TRBV2
CASSVGRGQDGYTF
TGTGCCAGCAGTGTTGGCAGGGGGCAGGATGGCTACACCTTC
>TRBJ2-3|-|TRBD2|TRBV3-1/TRBV3-2
CASSPGLARNTDTQYF
TGTGCCAGCAGCCCGGGACTAGCGAGAAACACAGATACGCAGTATTTT
>TRBJ1-4|once|TRBD1|TRBV2
CASSRGQANEKLFF
TGTGCCAGCAGTAGAGGACAGGCTAATGAAAAACTGTTTTTT
>TRBJ1-5|-|-|TRBV7-8
CASSLLRSNQPQHF
TGTGCCAGCAGTCTCCTCCGGAGCAATCAGCCCCAGCATTTT
>TRBJ2-7|-|-|TRBV2
CASSAMTYEQYF
TGTGCCAGCAGTGCAATGACTTACGAGCAGTACTTC
>TRBJ2-1|-|-|TRBV29-1
CSVERGNNEQFF
TGCAGCGTTGAACGGGGGAACAATGAGCAGTTCTTC
>TRBJ2-1|-|TRBD1|TRBV6-5
CASSSTGQGYNEQFF
TGTGCCAGCAGTTCAACGGGACAGGGGTACAATGAGCAGTTCTTC
>TRBJ1-1|-|-|TRBV7-9
CASSPSPGRADTEAFF
TGTGCCAGCAGCCCCTCACCCGGCAGGGCCGACACTGAAGCTTTCTTT
>TRBJ2-1|once|-|TRBV7-9
CASSSDRYNEQFF
TGTGCCAGCAGCTCGGACAGATACAATGAGCAGTTCTTC
>TRBJ2-2|-|-|TRBV7-9
CASSFWGGSNTGELFF
TGTGCCAGCAGCTTTTGGGGGGGCTCGAACACCGGGGAGCTGTTTTTT
>TRBJ2-7|-|TRBD2|TRBV11-1
CASSFLGTTSYEQYF
TGTGCCAGCAGCTTTCTCGGGACTACCTCCTACGAGCAGTACTTC
>TRBJ1-1|-|TRBD1|TRBV5-1
CASSTDRGPGNTEAFF
TGCGCCAGCAGCACAGACAGGGGGCCTGGGAACACTGAAGCTTTCTTT
>TRBJ2-1|-|-|TRBV14
CASSHTFGARRGEQFF
TGTGCCAGCAGCCACACCTTCGGGGCACGCCGGGGGGAGCAGTTCTTC
>TRBJ2-7|-|TRBD1|TRBV15
CATSRSGTGRPYEQYF
TGTGCCACCAGCAGGTCCGGGACAGGGAGGCCCTACGAGCAGTACTTC
>TRBJ1-1|once|-|TRBV6-5
CASRGRENTEAFF
TGTGCCAGCAGGGGCAGGGAAAACACTGAAGCTTTCTTT
>TRBJ1-1|-|-|TRBV28
CATHLELPGEAFF
TGTGCCACCCACCTCGAGTTACCCGGGGAAGCTTTCTTT
>TRBJ1-2|few|-|TRBV3-1/TRBV3-2
CASSHTSNYGYTF
TGTGCCAGCAGCCACACAAGTAACTATGGCTACACCTTC
>TRBJ2-1|-|TRBD2|TRBV7-2
CASGAGVNEQFF
TGTGCCTCGGGAGCGGGGGTTAATGAGCAGTTCTTC
>TRBJ2-7|-|TRBD1|TRBV18
CASSYGQGTYEQYF
TGTGCCAGCTCATACGGACAGGGAACTTACGAGCAGTACTTC
>TRBJ2-7|-|-|TRBV15
CATSHPTNGSYEQYF
TGTGCCACCTCACACCCCACAAATGGCTCCTACGAGCAGTACTTC
>TRBJ2-5|-|TRBD1|TRBV19
CASTPGQGQTQYF
TGTGCCAGTACCCCGGGACAGGGCCAGACCCAGTACTTC
>TRBJ2-7|-|TRBD1|TRBV28
CASSFVAGQGAGDRAYEQYF
TGTGCCAGCAGTTTTGTGGCGGGACAGGGGGCAGGTGATCGGGCTTACGAGCAGTACTTC
>TRBJ1-1|-|TRBD1|TRBV30
CAWQGQGANTEAFF
TGTGCCTGGCAGGGACAGGGGGCGAACACTGAAGCTTTCTTT
>TRBJ1-1|-|TRBD1|TRBV5-8
CASSLGIAGGTEAFF
TGTGCCAGCAGCTTGGGTATTGCAGGGGGTACTGAAGCTTTCTTT
>TRBJ2-5|-|TRBD1|TRBV28
CASSLDQDREETQYF
TGTGCCAGCAGTCTCGACCAGGACAGGGAAGAGACCCAGTACTTC
>TRBJ2-3|-|TRBD1|TRBV7-9
CASSLGDRETDTQYF
TGTGCCAGCAGCTTAGGCGACAGGGAGACAGATACGCAGTATTTT
>TRBJ2-1|-|-|TRBV7-6
CASSERLRSEQFF
TGTGCCAGCAGCGAACGACTGCGTAGTGAGCAGTTCTTC
>TRBJ1-2|once|-|TRBV28
CASSLLRGAGGYTF
TGTGCCAGCAGTCTCCTCCGGGGGGCGGGTGGCTACACCTTC
>TRBJ1-6|-|TRBD1|TRBV5-1
CASSFTGEYNSPLHF
TGCGCCAGCAGCTTTACAGGGGAGTATAATTCACCCCTCCACTTT
>TRBJ1-5|once|TRBD1|TRBV28
CASRPSSGGWNRPQHF
TGTGCCAGCAGACCGTCGTCAGGGGGGTGGAACCGGCCCCAGCATTTT
>TRBJ1-2|once|-|TRBV28
CASIKSGASYYGYTF
TGTGCCAGCATCAAGTCAGGGGCGTCTTACTATGGCTACACCTTC
>TRBJ1-6|-|-|TRBV10-3
CAISEGRGKNSPLHF
TGTGCCATCAGTGAGGGCAGGGGCAAAAATTCACCCCTCCACTTT
>TRBJ2-3|-|TRBD2|TRBV29-1
CSVDGGASTDTQYF
TGCAGCGTCGACGGGGGGGCTAGCACAGATACGCAGTATTTT
>TRBJ1-1|-|-|TRBV7-9
CASSVSNQGNTEAFF
TGTGCCAGCAGCGTATCTAATCAGGGGAACACTGAAGCTTTCTTT
>TRBJ2-7|-|TRBD1|TRBV28
CASSFDRDEQYF
TGTGCCAGCAGTTTCGACAGGGACGAGCAGTACTTC
>TRBJ1-2|-|TRBD1|TRBV7-3
CASSPSGTAHYGYTF
TGTGCCAGCAGCCCCTCCGGGACAGCTCACTATGGCTACACCTTC
>TRBJ2-2|once|-|TRBV7-8
CASSLLKDSPNTGELFF
TGTGCCAGCAGCTTATTGAAGGACAGCCCCAACACCGGGGAGCTGTTTTTT
>TRBJ2-3|-|-|TRBV5-1
CASRIGRADTQYF
TGCGCCAGCAGAATCGGTAGAGCAGATACGCAGTATTTT
>TRBJ2-1|-|TRBD2|TRBV28
CASETSGYNEQFF
TGTGCCAGCGAGACTAGCGGGTACAATGAGCAGTTCTTC
>TRBJ2-7|many|TRBD2|TRBV11-1
CASRQEGRGNEQYF
TGTGCCAGCAGGCAAGAGGGGAGGGGCAACGAGCAGTACTTC
>TRBJ2-5|-|TRBD1|TRBV7-2
CASSFDRGQETQYF
TGTGCCAGCAGCTTTGACAGGGGGCAAGAGACCCAGTACTTC
>TRBJ1-1|few|-|TRBV7-2
CASSPRGAEAFF
TGTGCCAGCAGCCCCCGCGGGGCTGAAGCTTTCTTT
>TRBJ1-1|-|TRBD1|TRBV19
CASSIVAGGYLAFF
TGTGCCAGTAGTATAGTTGCAGGGGGGTACCTGGCTTTCTTT
>TRBJ2-7|-|-|TRBV7-5
CARSLVASGGATTEQYF
TGTGCCAGAAGCTTAGTGGCTAGCGGGGGGGCCACGACCGAGCAGTACTTC
>TRBJ2-3|-|TRBD2|TRBV28
CASSSSGIASTDTQYF
TGTGCCAGCAGTTCTAGCGGAATAGCTAGCACAGATACGCAGTATTTT
>TRBJ2-1|-|TRBD2|TRBV27
CASSGLTSGSADEQFF
TGTGCCAGCAGCGGATTGACTAGCGGGAGTGCGGATGAGCAGTTCTTC
>TRBJ2-5|-|-|TRBV2
CASSAGRTAKETQYF
TGTGCCAGCAGTGCAGGCCGGACAGCGAAAGAGACCCAGTACTTC
>TRBJ1-2|-|TRBD1|TRBV7-3
CASSSGTGDGYTF
TGTGCCAGCAGCTCAGGGACAGGGGATGGCTACACCTTC
>TRBJ2-7|-|-|TRBV28
CASSLAGLYEQYF
TGTGCCAGCAGTTTGGCGGGATTATACGAGCAGTACTTC
>TRBJ1-1|few|-|TRBV13
CASSLGGVKAFF
TGTGCCAGCAGCCTCGGCGGGGTAAAAGCTTTCTTT
>TRBJ1-1|-|TRBD1|TRBV3-1/TRBV3-2
CASSRTGDITEAFF
TGTGCCAGCAGCCGCACAGGGGACATCACTGAAGCTTTCTTT
>TRBJ2-3|-|-|TRBV27
CASSPLVADTQYF
TGTGCCAGCAGTCCGTTAGTAGCAGATACGCAGTATTTT
>TRBJ1-1|-|-|TRBV7-2
CASSLMQGNTEAFF
TGTGCCAGCAGCTTGATGCAGGGGAACACTGAAGCTTTCTTT